This entry lists 6 T cell receptor beta chains sequenced from one sample in a study of tissue T cells after allogeneic stem cell transplantation. Measured with immunoSEQ multiplex PCR; TCRdb has only the in-frame clones, and not every one. The data hold about 2,000 clones, with 55% to 80% observed a single time. This research-autopsy study prospectively enrolled adult allogeneic hematopoietic cell transplant recipients with steroid-refractory graft-versus-host disease. Source: transverse colon tissue, taken at autopsy. These receptor sequences come from a male patient at least 60 years old with steroid-refractory graft-versus-host disease after an allogeneic stem cell transplant. Some T cells may be the graft donor's.

This clone has only one observation. This chain connects TRBV18 to TRBJ1-4; 7 bases match TRBD1. Germline V gene data show CDR1 as KGHSH and CDR2 as LQKENI. CDR3 length: 14 amino acids. V shed 4 bases and J 7 bases; nucleotides not matched to a gene: 6. DNA of the CDR3: TGTGCCAGCTCACGGGGACAGTTGGGTGAAAAACTGTTTTTT. Amino acids: CASSRGQLGEKLFF.

This rearrangement joins TRBV24-1 to TRBJ2-7; D call uncertain. The CDR3 spans 11 residues. Trimming took off 7 bases at V and 5 bases at J, with 8 bases between the two ends. Germline values: CDR1 KGHDR, CDR2 SFDVKD. The CDR3 DNA is TGTGCCACCAGCGATGGCGACGAGCAGTACTTC. This gives the protein CATSDGDEQYF.

The gene calls are TRBV4-3 and TRBJ2-3; 7 bases align to TRBD1. CDR1 is LGHNA, CDR2 YSLEER, per germline. There are 15 residues in the CDR3. V lost 5 bases and J lost 3; bases outside the gene matches: 8. CDR3 sequence reads: CASSVGGQSTDTQYF. The CDR3 DNA sequence: TGCGCCAGCAGCGTAGGGGGCCAGAGTACAGATACGCAGTATTTT.

This clone has just a few counts. The chain has TRBV18 and TRBJ2-5; D perhaps matches TRBD2 (5 bases). Trimming stripped 0 bases from V and 3 bases from J, with 5 bases between. The V gene's germline CDR1 is KGHSH and CDR2 LQKENI. The CDR3 sequence is 13 residues long. The CDR3 loop is CASSPPGEETQYF. The CDR3 region has the DNA TGTGCCAGCTCACCACCCGGGGAAGAGACCCAGTACTTC. Full variable domain (remainder filled in from reference TRBV18 and TRBJ2-5): NAGVMQNPRHLVRRRGQEARLRCSPMKGHSHVYWYRQLPEEGLKFMVYLQKENIIDESGMPKERFSAEFPKEGPSILRIQQVVRGDSAAYFCASSPPGEETQYFGPGTRLLVL.

The J gene is TRBJ1-2, the V gene TRBV12-5, with D tentatively TRBD1 (5 bases). The germline gives CDR1 LGHNT, CDR2 FRNRAP. CDR3 size: 16 residues. With 1 base removed from V and 8 bases from J, the gap between germline ends came to 20 bases. The CDR3 DNA follows: TGTGCTAGTGGTTTGGAGTCAGCTCCTTTGGGGGGGGGCTACACCTTC. It specifies CASGLESAPLGGGYTF.

The chain is built from TRBV11-2 and TRBJ1-6; D is undetermined. V dropped 2 bases and J dropped 10 bases, with 6 bases sitting between them. Per the germline V gene, CDR1 is SGHAT and CDR2 is FQNNGV. The CDR3 has 12 amino acids. CDR3 nucleotide sequence: TGTGCCAGCAGCTTAAACGGCTCACCCCTCCACTTT. It specifies CASSLNGSPLHF.